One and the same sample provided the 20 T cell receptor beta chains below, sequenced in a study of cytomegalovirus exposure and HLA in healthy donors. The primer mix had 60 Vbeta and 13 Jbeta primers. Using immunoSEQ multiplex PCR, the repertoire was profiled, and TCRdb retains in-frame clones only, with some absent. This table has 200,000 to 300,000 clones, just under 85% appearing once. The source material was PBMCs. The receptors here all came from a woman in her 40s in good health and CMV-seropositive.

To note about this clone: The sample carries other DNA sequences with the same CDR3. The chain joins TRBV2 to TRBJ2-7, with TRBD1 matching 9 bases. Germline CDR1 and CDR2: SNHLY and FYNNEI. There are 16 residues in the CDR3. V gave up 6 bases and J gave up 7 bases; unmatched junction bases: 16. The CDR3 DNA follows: TGTGCCAGCAGCGGGACAGGGATTGAAATGGGCAATGAGCAGTACTTC. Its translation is CASSGTGIEMGNEQYF.

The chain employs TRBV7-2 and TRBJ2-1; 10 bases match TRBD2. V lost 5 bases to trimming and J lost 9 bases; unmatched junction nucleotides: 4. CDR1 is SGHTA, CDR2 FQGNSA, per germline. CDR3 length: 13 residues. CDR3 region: CASSILAGVEQFF. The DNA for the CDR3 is TGTGCCAGCAGCATCCTAGCGGGAGTTGAGCAGTTCTTC.

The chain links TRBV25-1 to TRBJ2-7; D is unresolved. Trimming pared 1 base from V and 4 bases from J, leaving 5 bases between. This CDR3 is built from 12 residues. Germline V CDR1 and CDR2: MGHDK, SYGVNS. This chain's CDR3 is CASSESGYEQYF. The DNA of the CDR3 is TGTGCCAGCAGTGAATCGGGTTACGAGCAGTACTTC.

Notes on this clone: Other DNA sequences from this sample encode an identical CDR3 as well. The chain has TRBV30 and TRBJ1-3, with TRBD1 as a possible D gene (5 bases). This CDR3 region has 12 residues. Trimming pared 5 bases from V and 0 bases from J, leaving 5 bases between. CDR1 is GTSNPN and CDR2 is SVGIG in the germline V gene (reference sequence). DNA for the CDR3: TGTGCCTGGGACAGCTCTGGAAACACCATATATTTT. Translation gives CAWDSSGNTIYF.

CDR3 residues: CASSTRTGGAGEKLFF. CDR3 nucleotides: TGTGCCAGTAGTACCAGAACAGGGGGCGCAGGTGAAAAACTGTTTTTT. The chain carries TRBV19 and TRBJ1-4; 9 bases line up with TRBD1. The CDR3 is 16 residues long. Germline CDR1 is LNHDA and CDR2 is SQIVND (reference sequence). V gave up 4 bases and J gave up 7 bases; unmatched junction bases: 10.

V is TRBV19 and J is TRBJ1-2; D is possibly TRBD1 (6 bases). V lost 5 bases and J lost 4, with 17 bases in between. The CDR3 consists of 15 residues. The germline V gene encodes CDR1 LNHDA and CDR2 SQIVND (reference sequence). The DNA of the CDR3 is TGTGCCAGTAGTGCCAGGGGCGACCTGGGCTATGGCTACACCTTC. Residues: CASSARGDLGYGYTF. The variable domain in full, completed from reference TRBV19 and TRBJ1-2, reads DGGITQSPKYLFRKEGQNVTLSCEQNLNHDAMYWYRQDPGQGLRLIYYSQIVNDFQKGDIAEGYSVSREKKESFPLTVTSAQKNPTAFYLCASSARGDLGYGYTFGSGTRLTVV.

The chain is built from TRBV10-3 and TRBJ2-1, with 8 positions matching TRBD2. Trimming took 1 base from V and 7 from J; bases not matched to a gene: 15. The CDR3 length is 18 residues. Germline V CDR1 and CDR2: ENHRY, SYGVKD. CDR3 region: CAISELSTGGRRSNEQFF. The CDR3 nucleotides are TGTGCCATCAGTGAGTTATCAACGGGCGGGAGGCGGTCAAATGAGCAGTTCTTC.

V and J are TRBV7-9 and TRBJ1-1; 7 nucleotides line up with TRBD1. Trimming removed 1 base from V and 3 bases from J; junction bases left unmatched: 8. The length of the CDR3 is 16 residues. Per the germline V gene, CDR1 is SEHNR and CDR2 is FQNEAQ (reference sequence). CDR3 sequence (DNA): TGTGCCAGCAGCTTAGGTCAGGGGGGTGGGTACACTGAAGCTTTCTTT. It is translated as CASSLGQGGGYTEAFF.

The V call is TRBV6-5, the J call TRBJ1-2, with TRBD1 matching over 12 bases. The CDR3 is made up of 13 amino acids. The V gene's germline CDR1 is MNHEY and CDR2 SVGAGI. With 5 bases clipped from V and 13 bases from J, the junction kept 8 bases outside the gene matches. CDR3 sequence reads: CASSPGTGGPSTF. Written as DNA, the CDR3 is TGTGCCAGCAGTCCCGGGACAGGGGGCCCCTCCACCTTC.

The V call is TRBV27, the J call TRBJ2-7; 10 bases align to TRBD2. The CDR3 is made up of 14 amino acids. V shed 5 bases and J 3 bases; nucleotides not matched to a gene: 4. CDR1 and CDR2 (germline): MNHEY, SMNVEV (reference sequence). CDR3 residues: CASSPSSGSYEQYF. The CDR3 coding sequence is TGTGCCAGCAGTCCCTCTAGCGGGAGCTACGAGCAGTACTTC.

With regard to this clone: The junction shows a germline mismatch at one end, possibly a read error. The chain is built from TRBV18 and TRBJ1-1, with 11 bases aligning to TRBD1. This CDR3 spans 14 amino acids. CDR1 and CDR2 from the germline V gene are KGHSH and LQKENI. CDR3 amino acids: CASTPGQGGTEAFF. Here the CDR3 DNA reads TGTGCCAGCACACCGGGACAGGGGGGCACTGAAGCTTTCTTT.

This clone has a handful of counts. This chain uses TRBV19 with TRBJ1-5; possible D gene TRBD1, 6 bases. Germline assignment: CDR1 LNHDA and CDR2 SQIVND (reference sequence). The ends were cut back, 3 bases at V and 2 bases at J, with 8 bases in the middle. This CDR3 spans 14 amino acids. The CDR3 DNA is TGTGCCAGTAGTATGGGGGCCGGCAATCAGCCCCAGCATTTT. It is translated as CASSMGAGNQPQHF.

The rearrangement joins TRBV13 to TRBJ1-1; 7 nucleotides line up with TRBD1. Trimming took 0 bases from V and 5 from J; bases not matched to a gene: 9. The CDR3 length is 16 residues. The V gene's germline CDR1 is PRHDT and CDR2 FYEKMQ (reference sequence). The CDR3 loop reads CASSLGGTASLTEAFF. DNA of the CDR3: TGTGCCAGCAGCTTAGGCGGGACAGCCTCATTAACTGAAGCTTTCTTT.

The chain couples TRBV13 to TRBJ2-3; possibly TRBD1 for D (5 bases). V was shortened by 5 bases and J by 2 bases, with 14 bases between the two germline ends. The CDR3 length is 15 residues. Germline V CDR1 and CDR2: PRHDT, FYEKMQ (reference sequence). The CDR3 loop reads CASSPRVGVTDTQYF. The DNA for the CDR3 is TGTGCCAGCAGCCCCAGAGTAGGGGTCACAGATACGCAGTATTTT.

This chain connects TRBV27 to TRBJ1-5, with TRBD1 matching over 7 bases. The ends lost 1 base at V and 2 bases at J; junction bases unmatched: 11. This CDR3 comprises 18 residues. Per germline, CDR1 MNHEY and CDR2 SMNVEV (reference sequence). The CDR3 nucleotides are TGTGCCAGCAGTTTATTTTGGGACAGCTCCCTTGGCAATCAGCCCCAGCATTTT. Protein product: CASSLFWDSSLGNQPQHF.

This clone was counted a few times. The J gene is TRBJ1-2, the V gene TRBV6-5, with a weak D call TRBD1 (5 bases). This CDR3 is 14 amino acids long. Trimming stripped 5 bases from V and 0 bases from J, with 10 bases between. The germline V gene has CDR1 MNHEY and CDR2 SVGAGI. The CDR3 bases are TGTGCCAGCAGTGACGGGGGGACTAACTATGGCTACACCTTC. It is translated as CASSDGGTNYGYTF.

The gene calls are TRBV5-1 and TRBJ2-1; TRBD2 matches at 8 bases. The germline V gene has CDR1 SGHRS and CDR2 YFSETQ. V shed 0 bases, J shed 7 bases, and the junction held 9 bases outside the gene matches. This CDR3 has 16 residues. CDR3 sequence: CASSLGGSGGLNEQFF. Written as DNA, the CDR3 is TGCGCCAGCAGCTTGGGAGGGAGCGGGGGTCTGAATGAGCAGTTCTTC.

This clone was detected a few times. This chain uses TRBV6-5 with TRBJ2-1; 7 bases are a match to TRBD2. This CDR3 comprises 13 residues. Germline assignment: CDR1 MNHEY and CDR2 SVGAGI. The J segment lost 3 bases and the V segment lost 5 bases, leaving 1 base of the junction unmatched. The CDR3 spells CASSREDYNEQFF. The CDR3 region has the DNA TGTGCCAGCAGTCGGGAGGACTACAATGAGCAGTTCTTC.

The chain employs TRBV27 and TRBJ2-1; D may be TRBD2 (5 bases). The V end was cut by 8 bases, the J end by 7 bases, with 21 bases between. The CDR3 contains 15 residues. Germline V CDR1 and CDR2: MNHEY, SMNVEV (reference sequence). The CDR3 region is CASPQGGEKRNEQFF. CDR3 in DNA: TGTGCCAGCCCCCAAGGTGGGGAGAAAAGGAATGAGCAGTTCTTC.

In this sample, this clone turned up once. CDR3: CSVSLLGTAQETQYF. Here the CDR3 DNA reads TGCAGCGTAAGTCTCCTCGGGACAGCTCAAGAGACCCAGTACTTC. The chain has TRBV29-1 and TRBJ2-5, with 7 positions matching TRBD1. V dropped 6 bases and J dropped 2; count of bases not matched to a gene: 12. This CDR3 contains 15 residues. Germline lookup yields CDR1 SQVTM and CDR2 ANQGSEA.